A single sample gave rise to the 4 T cell receptor beta chains below, sequenced in a study of blood T cell repertoires in COVID-19. Using immunoSEQ multiplex PCR, the repertoire was profiled, and TCRdb retains in-frame clones only, with some absent. The sample has approximately 100,000 clones; about 80% are singletons. The sample consisted of peripheral blood. The origin of the receptors is a man in his sixties or seventies with acute or convalescent COVID-19.

This clone was seen a few times. The chain carries TRBV6-6 and TRBJ1-6; D is ambiguous. The length of the CDR3 is 17 residues. Trimming cost V 5 bases and J 11 bases, with 25 bases left between them. Germline V gives CDR1 MNHNY, CDR2 SVGAGI (reference sequence). CDR3 amino acids: CASSPTRPFQRTTPLHF. CDR3 sequence (DNA): TGTGCCAGCAGTCCAACAAGGCCGTTTCAGAGAACTACACCCCTCCACTTT.

CDR3 region: CASSSTGRAIPNNEQFF. DNA of the CDR3: TGTGCCAGCAGCTCGACGGGCAGGGCAATACCCAACAATGAGCAGTTCTTC. The chain uses TRBV7-2 and TRBJ2-1; a weak D match, TRBD1 (5 bases). V gave up 4 bases and J gave up 5 bases, with 21 bases separating them. The germline V gene encodes CDR1 SGHTA and CDR2 FQGNSA. The CDR3 extends over 17 amino acids. The whole variable domain, remainder taken from reference TRBV7-2 and TRBJ2-1, is GAGVSQSPSNKVTEKGKDVELRCDPISGHTALYWYRQSLGQGLEFLIYFQGNSAPDKSGLPSDRFSAERTGGSVSTLTIQRTQQEDSAVYLCASSSTGRAIPNNEQFFGPGTRLTVL.

V usage is TRBV28 and J usage is TRBJ2-7, with 14 positions matching TRBD2. The CDR3 loop spans 15 amino acids. Germline V gives CDR1 MDHEN, CDR2 SYDVKM. After removal of 6 bases from V and 3 bases from J, the junction contained 4 bases not matched to a gene. DNA of the CDR3: TGTGCCAGCAGCCGAGGGACTAGCGGGAGCTACGAGCAGTACTTC. Protein: CASSRGTSGSYEQYF.

The rearrangement links TRBV29-1 to TRBJ1-3; 8 bases fit TRBD1. The length of the CDR3 is 12 residues. J lost 8 bases, V lost 6 bases, and 6 bases had no gene match. Germline CDR1 and CDR2: SQVTM and ANQGSEA. CDR3: CSVADRGDTIYF. The DNA of the CDR3 is TGCAGCGTAGCTGACAGGGGTGACACCATATATTTT.